These 27 T cell receptor beta chains were all obtained from the same sample, sequenced in a study of CD4 T cells in relation to SARS-CoV-2 and coronaviruses. Which antigens these TCRs recognize remains unknown. Profiled with immunoSEQ multiplex PCR; TCRdb holds only in-frame clones, not every one. The sample comprises roughly 10,000 clones, over 70% of which are singletons, and about a sixth rests with the top ten. CD4+ T cells from unexposed donors were obtained before the COVID-19 pandemic (2011-2018). After roughly ten days of culture, CD4+ T cells were isolated. The material sequenced was CD4+ T cells from PBMCs, cultured in vitro. The receptors stem from a human donor in good health.

In its sample, this clone was seen once. V is TRBV5-4 and J is TRBJ2-3; D gene ambiguous. Per the germline V gene, CDR1 is SGHNT and CDR2 is YYREEE (reference sequence). CDR3 length equals 15 residues. Trimming removed 2 bases from V and 0 bases from J, with 10 bases in between. The CDR3 region has the DNA TGTGCCAGCAGCTTCAGGACGACTAGCACAGATACGCAGTATTTT. It codes for CASSFRTTSTDTQYF.

The chain uses TRBV19 and TRBJ2-3; a weak D match, TRBD2 (6 bases). The ends were cut back, 7 bases at V and 2 bases at J, with 13 bases in the middle. The CDR3 sequence is 14 residues long. Germline V gene lookup returns CDR1 LNHDA and CDR2 SQIVND (reference sequence). CDR3 DNA: TGTGCCAGTATGCCAGGACTAAACACAGATACGCAGTATTTT. This translates into CASMPGLNTDTQYF. Using reference TRBV19 and TRBJ2-3 for the parts outside the CDR3, the full variable domain is DGGITQSPKYLFRKEGQNVTLSCEQNLNHDAMYWYRQDPGQGLRLIYYSQIVNDFQKGDIAEGYSVSREKKESFPLTVTSAQKNPTAFYLCASMPGLNTDTQYFGPGTRLTVL.

CDR3 residues: CASRRTSTDYEQFF. Here the CDR3 DNA reads TGTGCCAGCAGGAGGACTAGCACTGACTATGAGCAGTTCTTC. The V call is TRBV2, the J call TRBJ2-1; 8 bases align to TRBD2. With V trimmed by 6 bases and J by 8 bases, 9 bases remained unmatched. CDR3 size: 14 residues. Germline V lookup: CDR1 SNHLY, CDR2 FYNNEI.

The genes are TRBV6-5 and TRBJ1-5; no clear D. This CDR3 is built from 13 residues. The germline gives CDR1 MNHEY, CDR2 SVGAGI. V was pared by 6 bases and J by 4 bases, with 10 bases between. Here the CDR3 reads CASSLQRNQPQHF. The CDR3 bases are TGTGCCAGCAGCTTACAGAGGAATCAGCCCCAGCATTTT.

The CDR3 bases are TGCAGTGCTAGTATAGGCAGCTCCTATAATTCACCCCTCCACTTT. Protein product: CSASIGSSYNSPLHF. The genes are TRBV20-1 and TRBJ1-6; D gene unclear. CDR1 is DFQATT, CDR2 SNEGSKA, per germline (reference sequence). CDR3 length: 15 residues. Trimming took 3 bases from V and 0 from J, leaving 9 bases between them.

The chain joins TRBV5-1 to TRBJ2-7; tentatively, D is TRBD2 (6 bases). The CDR3 contains 14 residues. V was pared by 3 bases and J by 5 bases, with 15 bases between. Germline CDR1 reads SGHRS; CDR2 reads YFSETQ. The CDR3 protein is CASSSSTGTDEQYF. CDR3 nucleotides: TGCGCCAGCAGCTCCTCCACGGGGACTGACGAGCAGTACTTC.

The chain carries TRBV4-2 and TRBJ1-2; D is unresolved. The CDR3 is 14 residues long. Germline lookup yields CDR1 LGHNA and CDR2 YNFKEQ. V was shortened by 3 bases and J by 1 base, with 9 bases between the two germline ends. CDR3 nucleotide sequence: TGTGCCAGCAGCCAGGCGGAGGGTAACTATGGCTACACCTTC. It codes for CASSQAEGNYGYTF.

This chain joins TRBV5-1 and TRBJ1-2; the D is unclear. Between the trimmed V and J ends, which lost 5 bases and 3 bases, there was a span of 11 bases. Germline CDR1 is SGHRS and CDR2 is YFSETQ. This CDR3 spans 13 amino acids. CDR3 region: CASSLEAYYGYTF. CDR3 nucleotides: TGCGCCAGCAGTCTGGAGGCTTACTATGGCTACACCTTC.

The chain recombines TRBV5-8 with TRBJ2-3; D perhaps matches TRBD2 (5 bases). CDR1 is SGHTS, CDR2 YDEGEE, per germline. V lost 0 bases to trimming and J lost 4 bases, with 18 bases between them. This CDR3 spans 17 amino acids. This chain's CDR3 is CASSLAQISDGADTQYF. CDR3 sequence (DNA): TGTGCCAGCAGCTTGGCGCAGATTAGCGATGGGGCAGATACGCAGTATTTT.

This sequence joins TRBV18 and TRBJ2-7; D is uncertain. CDR1 KGHSH and CDR2 LQKENI come from the germline V gene. CDR3 size: 13 residues. Between the trimmed V and J ends, which lost 0 bases and 7 bases, there was a span of 10 bases. Here the CDR3 DNA reads TGTGCCAGCTCACCACCAAGTTGGGGAGAGCAGTACTTC. It translates to CASSPPSWGEQYF. Full variable domain (missing parts from reference TRBV18 and TRBJ2-7): NAGVMQNPRHLVRRRGQEARLRCSPMKGHSHVYWYRQLPEEGLKFMVYLQKENIIDESGMPKERFSAEFPKEGPSILRIQQVVRGDSAAYFCASSPPSWGEQYFGPGTRLTVT.

The gene calls are TRBV10-3 and TRBJ1-6; D is unclear. The CDR3 runs to 13 residues. Germline V lookup: CDR1 ENHRY, CDR2 SYGVKD. V was pared by 3 bases and J by 6 bases, with 6 bases between. For the CDR3, the DNA is TGTGCCATCAGTGATCCTGGTAATTCACCCCTCCACTTT. It specifies CAISDPGNSPLHF.

In its sample, this clone was seen once. The rearrangement uses TRBV12-3 or TRBV12-4 and TRBJ1-6; D unresolved. V lost 7 bases to trimming and J lost 9 bases, with 10 bases between them. There are 12 residues in the CDR3. CDR3 amino acids: CASTPGRSPLHF. The CDR3, as DNA: TGTGCCAGCACCCCGGGCCGTTCACCCCTCCACTTT.

The J gene is TRBJ2-5, the V gene TRBV5-6, with D possibly being TRBD1 or TRBD2 (5 bases each). CDR3 length equals 15 residues. V was cut by 2 bases and J by 5 bases, with 16 bases left in between. Per germline, CDR1 SGHDT and CDR2 YYEEEE. CDR3 DNA: TGTGCCAGCAGCTTCTCCGGGACCGTCTCGGAGACCCAGTACTTC. Its protein product is CASSFSGTVSETQYF.

The chain carries TRBV18 and TRBJ2-7; possibly TRBD2 for D (5 bases). The CDR3 has 15 residues. Trimming left V 3 bases short and J 2 bases short, with 14 bases between. CDR1 and CDR2 (germline): KGHSH, LQKENI. The CDR3 reads CASSPFGRETYEQYF. CDR3 DNA sequence: TGTGCCAGCTCACCGTTTGGACGGGAAACCTACGAGCAGTACTTC.

The CDR3 DNA sequence: TGTGCCAGCAGTAGCGGTACCTACAATGAGCAGTTCTTC. Amino acids: CASSSGTYNEQFF. The V gene is TRBV5-4, the J gene TRBJ2-1; the D gene is possibly TRBD2 (6 bases). Per the germline V gene, CDR1 is SGHNT and CDR2 is YYREEE (reference sequence). This CDR3 region has 13 residues. Deletions cut 5 bases from V and 2 bases from J, with 8 bases between.

The rearrangement joins TRBV6-5 to TRBJ2-1; D perhaps matches TRBD1 (7 bases). The germline V gene has CDR1 MNHEY and CDR2 SVGAGI. V lost 2 bases and J lost 5, with 16 bases in between. The CDR3 sequence is 16 residues long. CDR3 in DNA: TGTGCCAGCAGTTACCAGGGCAGGGGGGCCAACAATGAGCAGTTCTTC. It codes for CASSYQGRGANNEQFF.

V and J are TRBV7-2 and TRBJ1-2; D might be TRBD1 (5 bases). CDR1 SGHTA and CDR2 FQGNSA come from the germline V gene. Trimming shortened V by 6 bases and J by 7 bases, and 21 bases separated the two germline ends. The CDR3 contains 15 residues. CDR3 sequence reads: CASSFKAGQLGGYTF. The CDR3 nucleotides are TGTGCCAGCAGTTTTAAGGCAGGGCAGCTAGGTGGCTACACCTTC.

The table lists this clone with a few counts. This chain connects TRBV3-1 (or the pseudogene TRBV3-2) to TRBJ2-2; D uncertain. The CDR3 sequence is 15 residues long. Trimming pared 1 base from V and 4 bases from J, leaving 10 bases between. CDR1 and CDR2 (germline): LGHDT, YNNKEL (reference sequence). CDR3 protein: CASSQVVSSTGELFF. The CDR3, as DNA: TGTGCCAGCAGCCAAGTAGTCTCGAGCACCGGGGAGCTGTTTTTT.

This chain joins TRBV9 and TRBJ2-1, with 11 bases that match TRBD2. This CDR3 region has 13 residues. Germline CDR1 and CDR2: SGDLS and YYNGEE. V lost 0 bases to trimming and J lost 13 bases; unmatched junction nucleotides: 3. Written as DNA, the CDR3 is TGTGCCAGCAGCGTAGAGACTAGCGGGGCTCAGTTCTTC. Its translation: CASSVETSGAQFF.

For this clone: Other DNA sequences in the sample encode the same CDR3. This rearrangement joins TRBV11-3 to TRBJ2-2, with a tentative D call TRBD2 (5 bases). Germline V gene sequence: CDR1 SGHNT, CDR2 YENEEA. The V gene lost 2 bases and the J gene lost 4 bases, with 5 bases spanning the gap. The CDR3 totals 13 residues. The CDR3 DNA sequence: TGTGCCAGCAGCTTACGGGGCACCGGGGAGCTGTTTTTT. Its protein is CASSLRGTGELFF.

This rearrangement joins TRBV23-1 to TRBJ2-5; the D is unclear. TRBV23-1 is sorted into the ORF group, with uncertain function. Trimming removed 7 bases from V and 7 bases from J, with 16 bases in between. CDR3 length: 13 residues. The CDR3 nucleotides are TGCGCCAGCACGACGATGGGTTTGGGGACCCAGTACTTC. Translating gives CASTTMGLGTQYF.

CDR3 amino acids: CASSVDTTKNIQYF. CDR3 coding DNA: TGTGCCAGCAGCGTCGACACTACCAAAAACATTCAGTACTTC. V and J are TRBV9 and TRBJ2-4; no firm D call. Trimming shortened V by 2 bases and J by 2 bases, and 8 bases separated the two germline ends. The CDR3 contains 14 residues. Per germline, CDR1 SGDLS and CDR2 YYNGEE.

The chain employs TRBV7-6 and TRBJ1-1; no firm D call. V was cut by 4 bases and J by 0 bases, with 6 bases left in between. The CDR3 is made up of 13 amino acids. Germline CDR1 and CDR2: SGHVS and FNYEAQ. This CDR3 reads CASSSDMNTEAFF. The CDR3 region has the DNA TGTGCCAGCAGCTCTGACATGAACACTGAAGCTTTCTTT.

The V and J genes are TRBV9 and TRBJ2-1, with TRBD2 identical over 9 bases. CDR1 is SGDLS and CDR2 is YYNGEE in the germline V gene. This CDR3 has 17 residues. V lost 0 bases, J lost 8 bases, and 12 bases stayed unmatched. Here the CDR3 reads CASSVDLAGEGGHEQFF. The CDR3 nucleotides are TGTGCCAGCAGCGTAGACTTAGCGGGAGAGGGTGGGCATGAGCAGTTCTTC.

The J gene is TRBJ1-4, the V gene TRBV10-3, with a possible D match to TRBD1 (6 bases). Germline V gene sequence: CDR1 ENHRY, CDR2 SYGVKD. CDR3 length: 16 amino acids. The V end was cut by 0 bases, the J end by 3 bases, with 11 bases between. The CDR3, as DNA: TGTGCCATCAGTGAGTCCGGGGCAGGGGCTAATGAAAAACTGTTTTTT. It translates to CAISESGAGANEKLFF.

The genes are TRBV7-3 and TRBJ1-2, with D unresolved. Trimming left V 6 bases short and J 2 bases short, with 13 bases between. The CDR3 is 14 amino acids. Germline V gives CDR1 SGHTA, CDR2 FQGTGA. The CDR3 DNA is TGTGCCAGCAGTGAAATCCCTGGCAACTATGGCTACACCTTC. It specifies CASSEIPGNYGYTF.

The chain couples TRBV29-1 to TRBJ2-1; D uncertain. The germline V gene has CDR1 SQVTM and CDR2 ANQGSEA. V gave up 7 bases and J gave up 13 bases, with 17 bases separating them. CDR3 length: 11 residues. The CDR3 reads CSGLLQPGQFF. CDR3 bases: TGCAGCGGTCTCCTTCAGCCCGGTCAGTTCTTC.